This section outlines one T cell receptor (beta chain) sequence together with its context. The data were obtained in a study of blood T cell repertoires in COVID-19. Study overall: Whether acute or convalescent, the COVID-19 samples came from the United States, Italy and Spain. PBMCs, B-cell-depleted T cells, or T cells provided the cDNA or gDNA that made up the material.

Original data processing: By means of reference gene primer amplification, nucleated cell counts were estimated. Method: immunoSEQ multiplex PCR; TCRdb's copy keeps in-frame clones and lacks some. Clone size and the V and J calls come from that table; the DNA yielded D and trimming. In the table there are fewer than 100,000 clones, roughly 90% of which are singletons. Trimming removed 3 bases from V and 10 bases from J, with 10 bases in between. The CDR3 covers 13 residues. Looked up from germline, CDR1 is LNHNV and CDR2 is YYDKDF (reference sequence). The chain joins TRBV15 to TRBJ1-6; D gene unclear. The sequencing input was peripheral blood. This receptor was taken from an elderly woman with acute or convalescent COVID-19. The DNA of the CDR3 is TGTGCCACCAGCAGCCTCGAGAAATCACCCCTCCACTTT. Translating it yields CATSSLEKSPLHF.